This T cell receptor beta chain was captured by sequencing in a study of blood T cell repertoires in COVID-19. Study summary: Italy, Spain and the United States were the sources of the convalescent and acute COVID-19 samples.

The V and J ends lost 8 bases and 5 bases respectively, with 12 bases between them. The length of the CDR3 is 12 residues. Germline CDR1 LNHDA, CDR2 SQIVND (reference sequence). Study processing details: Counts of nucleated cells, estimated from reference gene primer amplification, were obtained. The table came from immunoSEQ multiplex PCR; TCRdb's copy has only in-frame clones and leaves some out. V and J calls and clone size are copied from that table; D and trimming were computed from the DNA. The data contain some 190,000 clones, roughly 84% of them singletons. Participants were aged roughly 18 to 90 years, lived in 20 to 25 US areas, and enrolled virtually. Cohorts were based on clinical histories the participants reported.

The sequencing input was PBMCs or T cells enriched from blood (not recorded which). The J gene is TRBJ1-1, the V gene TRBV19; D may be TRBD1 (5 bases). The receptor's source is a woman aged 25 to 45 who had been exposed to COVID-19. CDR3 loop: CASVGGWTEAFF. CDR3 bases: TGTGCCAGTGTGGGGGGGTGGACTGAAGCTTTCTTT.